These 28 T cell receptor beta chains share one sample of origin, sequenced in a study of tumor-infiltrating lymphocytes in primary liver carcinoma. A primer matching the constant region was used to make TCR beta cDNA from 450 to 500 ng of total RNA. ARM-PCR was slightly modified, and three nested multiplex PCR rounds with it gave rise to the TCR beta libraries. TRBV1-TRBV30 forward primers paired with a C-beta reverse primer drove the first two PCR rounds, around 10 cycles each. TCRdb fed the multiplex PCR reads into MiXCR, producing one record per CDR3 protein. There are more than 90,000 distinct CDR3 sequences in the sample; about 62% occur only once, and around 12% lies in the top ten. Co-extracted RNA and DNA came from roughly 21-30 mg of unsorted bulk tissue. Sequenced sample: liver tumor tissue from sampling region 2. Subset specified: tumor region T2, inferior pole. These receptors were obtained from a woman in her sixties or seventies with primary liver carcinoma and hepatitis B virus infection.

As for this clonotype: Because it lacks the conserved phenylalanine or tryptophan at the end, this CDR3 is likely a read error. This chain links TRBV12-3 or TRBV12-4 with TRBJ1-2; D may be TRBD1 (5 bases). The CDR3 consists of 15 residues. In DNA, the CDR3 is TGTGCCAACAGTTTGTCGGGGCCGCTTAACTATGGCTACACCCTC. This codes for CANSLSGPLNYGYTL.

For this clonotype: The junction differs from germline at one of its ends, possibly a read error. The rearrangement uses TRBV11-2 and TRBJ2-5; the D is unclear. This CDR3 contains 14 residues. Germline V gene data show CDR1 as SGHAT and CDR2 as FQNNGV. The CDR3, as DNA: TGTGCCAGCAGACGCGACGGAAACCAAGAGACCCAGTACTTT. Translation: CASRRDGNQETQYF.

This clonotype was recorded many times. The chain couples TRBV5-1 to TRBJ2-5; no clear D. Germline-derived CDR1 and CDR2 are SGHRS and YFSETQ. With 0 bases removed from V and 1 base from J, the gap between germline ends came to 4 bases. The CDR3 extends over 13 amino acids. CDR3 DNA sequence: TGCGCCAGCAGCTTGGGGCCCCAAGAGACCCAGTACTTC. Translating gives CASSLGPQETQYF.

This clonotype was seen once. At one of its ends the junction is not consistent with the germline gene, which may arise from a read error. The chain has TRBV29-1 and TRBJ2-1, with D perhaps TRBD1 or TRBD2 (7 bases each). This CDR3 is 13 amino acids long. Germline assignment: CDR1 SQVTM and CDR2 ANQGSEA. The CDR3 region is CSVEADRDYFQLF. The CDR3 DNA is TGCAGCGTTGAAGCCGACAGGGACTATTTTCAGCTCTTC.

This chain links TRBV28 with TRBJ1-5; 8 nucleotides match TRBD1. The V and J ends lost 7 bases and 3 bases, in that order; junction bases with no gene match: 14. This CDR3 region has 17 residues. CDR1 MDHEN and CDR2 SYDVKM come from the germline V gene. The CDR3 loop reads CASTTLQGALDNQPQHF. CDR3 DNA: TGTGCCAGCACCACTCTGCAGGGGGCACTTGACAATCAGCCCCAGCATTTT.

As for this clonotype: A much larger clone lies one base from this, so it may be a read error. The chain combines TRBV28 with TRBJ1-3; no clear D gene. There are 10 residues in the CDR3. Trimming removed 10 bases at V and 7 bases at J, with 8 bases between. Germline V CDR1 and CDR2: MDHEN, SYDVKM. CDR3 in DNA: TGTGCCACTGAATACAACACCATATATTTT. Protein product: CATEYNTIYF. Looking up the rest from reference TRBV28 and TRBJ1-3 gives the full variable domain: DVKVTQSSRYLVKRTGEKVFLECVQDMDHENMFWYRQDPGLGLRLIYFSYDVKMKEKGDIPEGYSVSREKKERFSLILESASTNQTSMYLCATEYNTIYFGEGSWLTVV.

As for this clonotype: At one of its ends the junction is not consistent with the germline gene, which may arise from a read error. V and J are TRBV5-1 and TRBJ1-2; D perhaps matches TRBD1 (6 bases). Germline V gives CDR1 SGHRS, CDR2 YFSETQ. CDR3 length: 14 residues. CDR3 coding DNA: TGCGCCAGCAGCTCGGACAGCCAGAACTATGGCAACACCTTC. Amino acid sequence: CASSSDSQNYGNTF.

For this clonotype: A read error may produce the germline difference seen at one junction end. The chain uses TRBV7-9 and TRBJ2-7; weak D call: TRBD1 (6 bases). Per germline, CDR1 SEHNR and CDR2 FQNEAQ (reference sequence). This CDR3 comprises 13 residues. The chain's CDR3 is CVSRRDTTYEQYF. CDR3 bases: TGTGTCAGCAGACGGGACACAACCTACGAGCAGTACTTC. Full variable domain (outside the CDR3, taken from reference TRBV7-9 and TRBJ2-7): DTGVSQNPRHKITKRGQNVTFRCDPISEHNRLYWYRQTLGQGPEFLTYFQNEAQLEKSRLLSDRFSAERPKGSFSTLEIQRTEQGDSAMYLCVSRRDTTYEQYFGPGTRLTVT.

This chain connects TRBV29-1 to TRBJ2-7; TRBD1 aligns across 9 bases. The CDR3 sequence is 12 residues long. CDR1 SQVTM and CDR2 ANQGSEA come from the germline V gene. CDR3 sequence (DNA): TGCGGCGCCGGGACAGGGCGCGCCGAGCAGTACTTC. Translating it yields CGAGTGRAEQYF.

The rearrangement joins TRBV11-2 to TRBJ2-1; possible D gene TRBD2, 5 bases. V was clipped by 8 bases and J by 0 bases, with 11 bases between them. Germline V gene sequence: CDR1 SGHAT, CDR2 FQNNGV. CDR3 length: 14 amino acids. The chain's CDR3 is CASLQRSSYNEQFF. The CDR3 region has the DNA TGTGCCAGCCTGCAGCGGAGCTCCTACAATGAGCAGTTCTTC. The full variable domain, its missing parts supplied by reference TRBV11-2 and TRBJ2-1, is EAGVAQSPRYKIIEKRQSVAFWCNPISGHATLYWYQQILGQGPKLLIQFQNNGVVDDSQLPKDRFSAERLKGVDSTLKIQPAKLEDSAVYLCASLQRSSYNEQFFGPGTRLTVL.

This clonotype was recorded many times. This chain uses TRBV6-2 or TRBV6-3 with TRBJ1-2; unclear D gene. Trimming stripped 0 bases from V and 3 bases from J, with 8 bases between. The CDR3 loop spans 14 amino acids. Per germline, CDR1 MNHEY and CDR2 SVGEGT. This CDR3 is CASSYSGRYYGYTF. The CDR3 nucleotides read TGTGCCAGCAGTTACTCGGGCCGCTACTATGGCTACACCTTC.

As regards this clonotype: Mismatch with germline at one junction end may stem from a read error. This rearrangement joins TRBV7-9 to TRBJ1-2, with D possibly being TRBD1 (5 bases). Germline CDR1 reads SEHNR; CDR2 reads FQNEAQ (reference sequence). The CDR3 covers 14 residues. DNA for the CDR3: TGTGCCAGGAGCTTAGCGAGGGGATTCCATGGCTACACCTTC. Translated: CARSLARGFHGYTF.

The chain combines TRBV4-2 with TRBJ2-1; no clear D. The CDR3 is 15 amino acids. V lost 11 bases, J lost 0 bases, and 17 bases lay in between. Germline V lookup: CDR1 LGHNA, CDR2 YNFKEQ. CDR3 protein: CAVSQVPSSYNEQFF. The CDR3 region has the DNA TGTGCCGTCAGCCAAGTCCCCAGCTCCTACAATGAGCAGTTCTTC.

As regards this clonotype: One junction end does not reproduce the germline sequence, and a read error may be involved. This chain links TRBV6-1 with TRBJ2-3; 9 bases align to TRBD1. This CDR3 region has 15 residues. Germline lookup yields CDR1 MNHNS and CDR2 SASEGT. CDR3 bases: TGTGACAGCCTACTCACAGGGGGCGTAACAGATACGCAGTATTTT. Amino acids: CDSLLTGGVTDTQYF.

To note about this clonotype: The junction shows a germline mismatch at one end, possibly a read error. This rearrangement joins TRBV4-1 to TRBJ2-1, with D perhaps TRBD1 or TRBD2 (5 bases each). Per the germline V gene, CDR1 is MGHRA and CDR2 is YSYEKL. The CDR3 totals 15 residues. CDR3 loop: CASSQAKGLASAQFF. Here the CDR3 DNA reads TGCGCCAGCAGTCAAGCGAAGGGGTTAGCGTCTGCGCAGTTCTTC.

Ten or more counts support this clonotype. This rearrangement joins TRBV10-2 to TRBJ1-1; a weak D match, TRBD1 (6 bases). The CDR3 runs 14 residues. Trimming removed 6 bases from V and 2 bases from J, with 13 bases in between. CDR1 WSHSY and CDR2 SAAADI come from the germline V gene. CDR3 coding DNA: TGCGCCAGCAGGGCGGGGACAAGAAACACTGAAGCTTTCTTT. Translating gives CASRAGTRNTEAFF.

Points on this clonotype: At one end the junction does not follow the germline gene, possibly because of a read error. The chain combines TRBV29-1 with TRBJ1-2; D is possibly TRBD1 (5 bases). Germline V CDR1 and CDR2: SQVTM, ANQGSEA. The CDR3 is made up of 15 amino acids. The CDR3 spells CSVEDPGGLDYCYTF. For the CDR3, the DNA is TGCAGCGTTGAGGATCCGGGGGGACTAGACTATTGCTACACCTTC.

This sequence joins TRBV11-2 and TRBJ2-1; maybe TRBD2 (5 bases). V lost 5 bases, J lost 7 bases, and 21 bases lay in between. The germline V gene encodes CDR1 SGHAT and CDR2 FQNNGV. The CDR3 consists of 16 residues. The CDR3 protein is CASSLGLEGDYNEQFF. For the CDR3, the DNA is TGTGCCAGCAGCCTCGGGCTAGAGGGCGATTATAATGAGCAGTTCTTC.

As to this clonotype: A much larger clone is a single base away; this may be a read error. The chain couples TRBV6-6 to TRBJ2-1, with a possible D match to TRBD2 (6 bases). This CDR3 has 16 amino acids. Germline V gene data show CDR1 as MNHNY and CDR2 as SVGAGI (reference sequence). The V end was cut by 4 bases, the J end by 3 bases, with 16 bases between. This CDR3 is CASSFGRVADYNEQFF. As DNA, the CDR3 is TGTGCCAGCAGTTTCGGGAGAGTTGCCGACTACAATGAGCAGTTCTTC.

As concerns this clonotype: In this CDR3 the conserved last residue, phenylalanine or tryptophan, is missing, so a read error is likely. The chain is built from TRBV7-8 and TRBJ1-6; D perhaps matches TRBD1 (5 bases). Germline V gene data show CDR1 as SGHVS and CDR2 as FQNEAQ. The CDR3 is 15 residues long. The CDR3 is CASRVRQGPSSPLHS. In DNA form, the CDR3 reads TGTGCCAGCAGGGTTAGGCAGGGTCCGAGTTCACCTCTCCACTCT.

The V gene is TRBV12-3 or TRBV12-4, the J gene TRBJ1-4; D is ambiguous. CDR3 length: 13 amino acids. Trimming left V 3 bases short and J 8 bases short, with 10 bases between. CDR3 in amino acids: CASSLAQVEKLFF. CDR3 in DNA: TGTGCCAGCAGTTTGGCGCAGGTGGAAAAACTGTTTTTT.

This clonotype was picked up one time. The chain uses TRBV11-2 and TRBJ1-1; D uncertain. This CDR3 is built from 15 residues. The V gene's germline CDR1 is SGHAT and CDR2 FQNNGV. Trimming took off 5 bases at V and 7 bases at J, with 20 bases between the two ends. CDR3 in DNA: TGTGCCAGCAGCCTATCGGTCGAGGTCTTCGATGAAGCTTTCTTT. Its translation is CASSLSVEVFDEAFF.

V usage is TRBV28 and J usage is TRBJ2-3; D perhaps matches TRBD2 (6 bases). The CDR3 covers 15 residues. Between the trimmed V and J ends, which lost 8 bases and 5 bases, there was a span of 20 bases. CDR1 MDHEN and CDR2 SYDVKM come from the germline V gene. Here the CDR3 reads CASPPRRAPLDTQYF. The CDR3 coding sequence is TGTGCCAGCCCCCCGCGGAGGGCCCCGCTAGATACGCAGTATTTT. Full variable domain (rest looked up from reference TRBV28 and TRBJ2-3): DVKVTQSSRYLVKRTGEKVFLECVQDMDHENMFWYRQDPGLGLRLIYFSYDVKMKEKGDIPEGYSVSREKKERFSLILESASTNQTSMYLCASPPRRAPLDTQYFGPGTRLTVL.

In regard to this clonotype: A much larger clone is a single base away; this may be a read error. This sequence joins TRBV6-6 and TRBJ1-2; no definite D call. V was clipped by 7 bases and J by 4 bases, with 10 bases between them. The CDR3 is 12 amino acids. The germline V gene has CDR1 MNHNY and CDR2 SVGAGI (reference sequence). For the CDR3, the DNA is TGTGCCAGCATGTCCGAGTCCTATGGCTACACCTTC. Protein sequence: CASMSESYGYTF.

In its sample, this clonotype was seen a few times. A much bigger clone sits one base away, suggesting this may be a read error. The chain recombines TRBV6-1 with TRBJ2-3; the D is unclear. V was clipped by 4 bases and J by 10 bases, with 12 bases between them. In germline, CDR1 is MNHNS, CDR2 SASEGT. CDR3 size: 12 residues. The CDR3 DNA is TGTGCCAGCAGTGGATGGAGACACCCGCAGTATTTT. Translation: CASSGWRHPQYF.

The CDR3 is CASSIVPTDTQHF. The DNA of the CDR3 is TGTGCCAGTAGTATAGTTCCCACAGATACGCAGCATTTT. The chain employs TRBV19 and TRBJ2-3, with D uncertain. The end of the DNA is better explained by TRBJ1-5, so the J call may be wrong. Germline V CDR1 and CDR2: LNHDA, SQIVND (reference sequence). The CDR3 extends over 13 amino acids.

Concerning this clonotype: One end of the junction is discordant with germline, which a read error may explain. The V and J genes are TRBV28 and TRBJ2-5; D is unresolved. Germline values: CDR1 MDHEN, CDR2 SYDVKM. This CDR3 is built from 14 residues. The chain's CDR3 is CGSSFVGFQEAQYF. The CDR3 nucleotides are TGTGGCAGCAGTTTTGTAGGGTTCCAAGAGGCCCAGTACTTC.

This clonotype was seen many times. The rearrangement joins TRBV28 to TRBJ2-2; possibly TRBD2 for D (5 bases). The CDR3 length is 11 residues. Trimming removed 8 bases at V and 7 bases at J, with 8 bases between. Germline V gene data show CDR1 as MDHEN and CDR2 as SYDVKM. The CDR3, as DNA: TGTGCCAGCGTCGCGGGCGGGGAGCTGTTTTTT. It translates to CASVAGGELFF.